The 24 T cell receptor beta chains below all came from one sample that was sequenced in a study of blood T cell repertoires in COVID-19. The assay was immunoSEQ multiplex PCR, and TCRdb's table has in-frame clones only and misses some. The sample records under 550,000 clones, approximately 90% being singletons. What was sequenced was peripheral blood. These receptors were taken from a man between 18 and 29 years old with COVID-19, enrolled during active disease.

The V call is TRBV5-1, the J call TRBJ1-2; D possibly corresponds to TRBD1 (6 bases). With 4 bases removed from V and 3 bases from J, the gap between germline ends came to 16 bases. This CDR3 is built from 15 residues. In germline, CDR1 is SGHRS, CDR2 YFSETQ. The CDR3 region is CASSQTGDSHYGYTF. In nucleotides, the CDR3 is TGCGCCAGCAGCCAGACAGGAGACTCCCACTATGGCTACACCTTC.

The CDR3 here is CASSDGNQPQHF. The CDR3 nucleotides are TGCGCCAGCAGTGACGGGAATCAGCCCCAGCATTTT. The chain is built from TRBV10-1 and TRBJ1-5, with D unresolved. From germline, CDR1 is WNHNN and CDR2 SYGVQD (reference sequence). The V end was cut by 3 bases, the J end by 4 bases, with 4 bases between. This CDR3 spans 12 amino acids.

The table lists this clone with a count of one. The chain has TRBV29-1 and TRBJ2-2; unclear D gene. The CDR3 has 12 residues. CDR1 and CDR2 from the germline V gene are SQVTM and ANQGSEA. Trimming took off 7 bases at V and 3 bases at J, with 9 bases between the two ends. The CDR3 DNA reads as TGCAGCGCCGCGGAATACACCGGGGAGCTGTTTTTT. Its translation is CSAAEYTGELFF.

The chain is built from TRBV5-1 and TRBJ2-7, with 12 bases identical to TRBD2. Unmatched junction bases numbered 4, after V lost 4 bases and J lost 2 bases. CDR1 SGHRS and CDR2 YFSETQ come from the germline V gene. The CDR3 totals 15 residues. The CDR3 sequence is CASSPGLAGPYEQYF. The DNA for the CDR3 is TGCGCCAGCAGCCCCGGACTAGCGGGGCCCTACGAGCAGTACTTC.

A single count supports this clone. The rearrangement joins TRBV15 to TRBJ1-4; possible D gene TRBD1, 6 bases. There are 14 residues in the CDR3. V lost 3 bases to trimming and J lost 5 bases, with 10 bases between them. CDR1 LNHNV and CDR2 YYDKDF come from the germline V gene (reference sequence). The CDR3 is CATSRDSKNEKLFF. In DNA, the CDR3 is TGTGCCACCAGCAGGGACAGCAAAAATGAAAAACTGTTTTTT.

This clone was seen just once. The CDR3 loop reads CASSLPGELSNYGYTF. CDR3 nucleotides: TGTGCCAGCAGCCTCCCGGGGGAACTTTCTAACTATGGCTACACCTTC. J is TRBJ1-2 and V is TRBV11-2; TRBD1 might be the D (5 bases). V lost 5 bases and J lost 0, with 16 bases in between. The germline gives CDR1 SGHAT, CDR2 FQNNGV. The CDR3 consists of 16 residues.

This clone appeared once. The CDR3 DNA sequence: TGTGCCAGTAGTCCGACAGGGGGCTTTCAGCCCCAGCATTTT. It codes for CASSPTGGFQPQHF. V and J are TRBV19 and TRBJ1-5; 10 positions agree with TRBD1. The junction had 4 bases not matched to a gene; V was cut back by 5 bases and J by 6 bases. Germline values: CDR1 LNHDA, CDR2 SQIVND (reference sequence). The CDR3 has 14 amino acids. The full variable domain, with the rest looked up from reference TRBV19 and TRBJ1-5, is DGGITQSPKYLFRKEGQNVTLSCEQNLNHDAMYWYRQDPGQGLRLIYYSQIVNDFQKGDIAEGYSVSREKKESFPLTVTSAQKNPTAFYLCASSPTGGFQPQHFGDGTRLSIL.

This chain joins TRBV18 and TRBJ2-2; the match to TRBD1 covers 10 bases. The germline V gene encodes CDR1 KGHSH and CDR2 LQKENI. CDR3 length: 18 amino acids. Germline trimming cut 1 base from V and 5 bases from J; bases unmatched to any gene: 10. The DNA of the CDR3 is TGTGCCAGCTCACCACGACTCCGGGACAGGGGAGGAACCGGGGAGCTGTTTTTT. Translating gives CASSPRLRDRGGTGELFF.

The chain employs TRBV18 and TRBJ1-1; 9 nucleotides line up with TRBD1. The V segment lost 6 bases and the J segment 1 base; nucleotides outside the gene matches: 6. CDR1 and CDR2 from the germline V gene are KGHSH and LQKENI. The CDR3 loop spans 15 amino acids. This CDR3 reads CASSPRTGENTEAFF. The DNA for the CDR3 is TGTGCCAGCTCGCCTCGGACAGGGGAGAACACTGAAGCTTTCTTT.

This chain uses TRBV18 with TRBJ2-1, with 9 bases matching TRBD1. The J segment lost 13 bases and the V segment lost 4 bases, leaving 8 bases of the junction unmatched. Germline V gene lookup returns CDR1 KGHSH and CDR2 LQKENI. The CDR3 has 13 residues. Written as DNA, the CDR3 is TGTGCCAGCTCACAAACCGGGACAGGGTTCCAGTTCTTC. This encodes CASSQTGTGFQFF.

The V gene is TRBV5-1, the J gene TRBJ2-5; the match to TRBD2 covers 8 bases. CDR3 size: 18 residues. CDR1 and CDR2 (germline): SGHRS, YFSETQ. V was clipped by 0 bases and J by 5 bases; unmatched bases: 15. The CDR3, as DNA: TGCGCCAGCAGCTTGGGGGCTAGCGGGTCCCATTTCCGGGAGACCCAGTACTTC. Its translation is CASSLGASGSHFRETQYF.

This chain links TRBV7-8 with TRBJ2-1; TRBD2 aligns across 7 bases. The CDR3 is 15 residues long. The germline gives CDR1 SGHVS, CDR2 FQNEAQ. J lost 0 bases, V lost 5 bases, and 4 bases had no gene match. As DNA, the CDR3 is TGTGCCAGCAGCCAGAAGCGGGGCTCCTACAATGAGCAGTTCTTC. Protein: CASSQKRGSYNEQFF. The full variable domain, with the rest looked up from reference TRBV7-8 and TRBJ2-1, is GAGVSQSPRYKVAKRGQDVALRCDPISGHVSLFWYQQALGQGPEFLTYFQNEAQLDKSGLPSDRFFAERPEGSVSTLKIQRTQQEDSAVYLCASSQKRGSYNEQFFGPGTRLTVL.

V and J are TRBV5-5 and TRBJ1-1; no clear D gene. Looked up from germline, CDR1 is SGHKS and CDR2 is YYEKEE (reference sequence). The V gene lost 2 bases and the J gene lost 2 bases, with 7 bases spanning the gap. This CDR3 region has 13 residues. In DNA, the CDR3 is TGTGCCAGCAGCTTCTCACTAAACACTGAAGCTTTCTTT. It encodes CASSFSLNTEAFF.

This chain uses TRBV3-1 (or the pseudogene TRBV3-2) with TRBJ2-7; TRBD2 agrees at 14 bases. CDR1 LGHDT and CDR2 YNNKEL come from the germline V gene (reference sequence). V gave up 3 bases and J gave up 4 bases; unmatched junction bases: 2. The CDR3 length is 15 residues. The CDR3 DNA follows: TGTGCCAGCAGCCAGGGACTAGCGGGGGCATACGAGCAGTACTTC. Translated: CASSQGLAGAYEQYF.

The chain carries TRBV7-9 and TRBJ1-2; 9 bases align to TRBD1. V lost 5 bases and J lost 6; bases outside the gene matches: 10. The CDR3 is made up of 15 amino acids. The V gene's germline CDR1 is SEHNR and CDR2 FQNEAQ (reference sequence). The CDR3 here is CASSRTGTGSHGYTF. In DNA, the CDR3 is TGTGCCAGCAGCAGAACCGGGACAGGGTCCCATGGCTACACCTTC.

The chain couples TRBV4-1 to TRBJ1-3; TRBD1 matches at 7 bases. CDR1 MGHRA and CDR2 YSYEKL come from the germline V gene. The J segment lost 4 bases and the V segment lost 2 bases, leaving 5 bases of the junction unmatched. This CDR3 has 15 residues. The CDR3 loop is CASSQPGQRGNTIYF. The CDR3 nucleotides read TGCGCCAGCAGCCAACCGGGACAGCGAGGAAACACCATATATTTT.

The chain employs TRBV14 and TRBJ1-1; D is undetermined. The CDR3 length is 13 residues. CDR1 and CDR2 from the germline V gene are SGHDN and FVKESK. The V end lost 2 bases, the J end lost 5 bases, and 9 bases lay between the germline ends. The CDR3 reads CASSQKGGTEAFF. CDR3 coding DNA: TGTGCCAGCAGCCAAAAGGGCGGGACTGAAGCTTTCTTT.

In this sample, this clone turned up a few times. Other DNA sequences in the sample encode the same CDR3. The chain couples TRBV2 to TRBJ1-5; a possible D gene is TRBD1 (5 bases). This CDR3 spans 14 amino acids. Trimming stripped 0 bases from V and 4 bases from J, with 7 bases between. From germline, CDR1 is SNHLY and CDR2 FYNNEI. CDR3 in amino acids: CASSEARGNQPQHF. The CDR3 nucleotides are TGTGCCAGCAGTGAAGCGCGGGGGAATCAGCCCCAGCATTTT.

Turning to this clone: A read error may produce the germline difference seen at one junction end. This sequence joins TRBV11-3 and TRBJ1-2; D may be TRBD1 (6 bases). The CDR3 contains 11 residues. CDR1 is SGHNT and CDR2 is YENEEA in the germline V gene. This CDR3 reads CASSLGQLQRF. CDR3 nucleotide sequence: TGTGCCAGCAGCCTAGGACAGCTTCAACGTTTC.

This rearrangement joins TRBV7-9 to TRBJ2-6; 7 bases map to TRBD2. There are 18 residues in the CDR3. The germline V gene has CDR1 SEHNR and CDR2 FQNEAQ (reference sequence). The V and J ends lost 4 bases and 2 bases, in that order; junction bases with no gene match: 11. The CDR3 sequence is CASSSGREFITGANVLTF. In DNA, the CDR3 is TGTGCCAGCAGCTCAGGGAGGGAATTTATTACTGGGGCCAACGTCCTGACTTTC.

The V call is TRBV12-3 or TRBV12-4, the J call TRBJ2-1; TRBD1 aligns across 8 bases. Unmatched junction bases numbered 0, after V lost 4 bases and J lost 10 bases. CDR3 length: 11 amino acids. CDR3 nucleotides: TGTGCCAGCAGTTGGACAGGGGAGCAGTTCTTC. This sequence encodes CASSWTGEQFF.

The rearrangement uses TRBV27 and TRBJ2-6, with a weak D call TRBD2 (6 bases). Trimming left V 4 bases short and J 1 base short, with 23 bases between. CDR3 size: 20 residues. Germline V gene data show CDR1 as MNHEY and CDR2 as SMNVEV (reference sequence). CDR3 sequence (DNA): TGTGCCAGCAGTTCGTCCTTCGGGGGTCAGGGATATTCTGGGGCCAACGTCCTGACTTTC. Translated: CASSSSFGGQGYSGANVLTF.

The chain couples TRBV7-9 to TRBJ2-1, with 7 bases lining up with TRBD2. Per germline, CDR1 SEHNR and CDR2 FQNEAQ (reference sequence). The CDR3 totals 13 residues. Trimming removed 3 bases from V and 14 bases from J; junction bases left unmatched: 10. Written as DNA, the CDR3 is TGTGCCAGCAGCTTTAGCGGGTGGAACGAGAAGTTCTTC. Protein sequence: CASSFSGWNEKFF.

Note on this clone: Other DNA sequences of this sample code for an identical CDR3. The chain's CDR3 is CASSPQGYEQYF. The CDR3 DNA reads as TGTGCCAGCAGCCCACAGGGCTACGAGCAGTACTTC. V usage is TRBV12-3 or TRBV12-4 and J usage is TRBJ2-7; perhaps TRBD1 as D (6 bases). This CDR3 is 12 amino acids long. Trimming stripped 6 bases from V and 3 bases from J, with 9 bases between.